Below are 21 T cell receptor beta chains sequenced from a single sample in a study of chemoradiotherapy in HPV16-positive cancers. TCRdb's table, derived via immunoSEQ multiplex PCR, lists solely in-frame clones and lacks some. Seen here are some 70,000 clones, around nine tenths observed once, and the top ten hold more than 3.5%. The sequencing here drew on blood, taken from a patient who underwent chemoradiotherapy. Every receptor here comes from a human donor with HPV-associated anogenital cancer.

The chain couples TRBV15 to TRBJ1-2, with D uncertain. From germline, CDR1 is LNHNV and CDR2 YYDKDF (reference sequence). The V and J ends lost 0 bases and 2 bases respectively, with 4 bases between them. The CDR3 is 13 amino acids. The CDR3 nucleotides read TGTGCCACCAGCAGAGACGTAAACTATGGCTACACCTTC. Protein product: CATSRDVNYGYTF.

The rearrangement links TRBV27 to TRBJ1-1; 7 bases are a match to TRBD1. V gave up 6 bases and J gave up 1 base; unmatched junction bases: 5. CDR3 length: 14 residues. Germline V gene sequence: CDR1 MNHEY, CDR2 SMNVEV (reference sequence). The CDR3 DNA reads TGTGCCAGCAGCCAGGGGACAGCGAACACTGAAGCTTTCTTT. Encoded protein: CASSQGTANTEAFF.

The V and J genes are TRBV28 and TRBJ1-1; D not resolved. This CDR3 contains 12 residues. The V gene lost 6 bases and the J gene lost 0 bases, with 5 bases spanning the gap. From germline, CDR1 is MDHEN and CDR2 SYDVKM. CDR3 sequence reads: CASSIMNTEAFF. As DNA, the CDR3 is TGTGCCAGCAGCATCATGAACACTGAAGCTTTCTTT.

This clone was observed a few times. V usage is TRBV5-6 and J usage is TRBJ2-5; unclear D gene. This CDR3 contains 12 residues. Germline CDR1 is SGHDT and CDR2 is YYEEEE. Trimming left V 7 bases short and J 6 bases short, with 13 bases between. CDR3 amino acids: CASGTGSKTQYF. As DNA, the CDR3 is TGTGCCAGCGGAACTGGGTCAAAGACCCAGTACTTC.

The rearrangement joins TRBV27 to TRBJ1-1; the match to TRBD1 covers 8 bases. The CDR3 runs to 16 residues. V was pared by 3 bases and J by 1 base, with 7 bases of the junction left unmatched. Germline CDR1 reads MNHEY; CDR2 reads SMNVEV (reference sequence). The CDR3 loop is CASSLLQGARNTEAFF. The CDR3 bases are TGTGCCAGCAGTTTGCTTCAGGGGGCGCGGAACACTGAAGCTTTCTTT.

Here the CDR3 reads CASSFVGSGANVLTF. DNA for the CDR3: TGTGCCAGCAGCTTCGTTGGGTCTGGGGCCAACGTCCTGACTTTC. This chain links TRBV5-6 with TRBJ2-6; D unclear. The CDR3 is 15 amino acids. The germline V and J ends were trimmed by 2 bases and 1 base, with 7 bases remaining between them. Germline CDR1 and CDR2: SGHDT and YYEEEE. Based on the CDR3 plus reference TRBV5-6 and TRBJ2-6, the full variable domain is DAGVTQSPTHLIKTRGQQVTLRCSPKSGHDTVSWYQQALGQGPQFIFQYYEEEERQRGNFPDRFSGHQFPNYSSELNVNALLLGDSALYLCASSFVGSGANVLTFGAGSRLTVL.

J is TRBJ2-3 and V is TRBV4-1; 9 nucleotides align to TRBD2. Germline V CDR1 and CDR2: MGHRA, YSYEKL. The trim removed 4 bases at V and 0 bases at J, leaving 5 bases unmatched. The CDR3 is 16 amino acids. CDR3 coding DNA: TGCGCCAGCAGCCCCAGCGCGGGGGGGAGCACAGATACGCAGTATTTT. Translated: CASSPSAGGSTDTQYF.

This chain joins TRBV19 and TRBJ1-4, with D perhaps matching TRBD1 (5 bases). The germline gives CDR1 LNHDA, CDR2 SQIVND (reference sequence). Trimming removed 7 bases from V and 8 bases from J, with 23 bases in between. CDR3 length: 16 residues. The CDR3 reads CASKKGRYLYGEKLFF. The CDR3 region has the DNA TGTGCCAGTAAGAAGGGGCGCTACCTCTATGGAGAAAAACTGTTTTTT. Variable domain in full (rest from reference TRBV19 and TRBJ1-4): DGGITQSPKYLFRKEGQNVTLSCEQNLNHDAMYWYRQDPGQGLRLIYYSQIVNDFQKGDIAEGYSVSREKKESFPLTVTSAQKNPTAFYLCASKKGRYLYGEKLFFGSGTQLSVL.

V is TRBV6-1 and J is TRBJ2-5; D call uncertain. The V gene's germline CDR1 is MNHNS and CDR2 SASEGT. This CDR3 is built from 11 residues. Trimming removed 5 bases from V and 5 bases from J, with 6 bases in between. The CDR3 is CASSYVETQYF. In nucleotides, the CDR3 is TGTGCCAGCAGTTACGTGGAGACCCAGTACTTC.

Comment on this clone: A read error may account for a junction end that differs from germline. V usage is TRBV30 and J usage is TRBJ1-5; 10 positions match TRBD1. The germline V gene has CDR1 GTSNPN and CDR2 SVGIG (reference sequence). This CDR3 region has 14 residues. The CDR3 loop reads CAWSPGQGYQLQHF. The CDR3 nucleotides are TGTGCCTGGAGCCCGGGACAGGGGTATCAGCTCCAGCATTTT.

This sequence joins TRBV4-1 and TRBJ2-7; D ambiguous. Trimming removed 4 bases at V and 3 bases at J, with 13 bases between. This CDR3 is built from 14 residues. Per the germline V gene, CDR1 is MGHRA and CDR2 is YSYEKL. The CDR3 DNA follows: TGCGCCAGCAGCCTCCCGGGCTCCGACTACGAGCAGTACTTC. This encodes CASSLPGSDYEQYF.

The genes are TRBV14 and TRBJ1-2; no clear D. The germline gives CDR1 SGHDN, CDR2 FVKESK. The ends were cut back, 1 base at V and 6 bases at J, with 6 bases in the middle. The CDR3 has 12 residues. The CDR3 spells CASSQVHHGYTF. The DNA of the CDR3 is TGTGCCAGCAGCCAAGTCCATCATGGCTACACCTTC.

This chain connects TRBV6-1 to TRBJ1-5, with D possibly being TRBD1 (5 bases). The CDR3 has 13 residues. The germline CDR1 and CDR2 sequences are MNHNS and SASEGT. Trimming removed 3 bases from V and 5 bases from J, with 8 bases in between. The CDR3 loop reads CASSESRDQPQHF. CDR3 sequence (DNA): TGTGCCAGCAGTGAGAGCAGGGATCAGCCCCAGCATTTT.

This chain links TRBV19 with TRBJ1-2; D not resolved. The CDR3 contains 14 residues. Germline CDR1 LNHDA, CDR2 SQIVND (reference sequence). V was shortened by 7 bases and J by 4 bases, with 16 bases between the two germline ends. In DNA form, the CDR3 reads TGTGCCAGTAAAAGAGCCGAATTACTCTATGGCTACACCTTC. This codes for CASKRAELLYGYTF.

The chain recombines TRBV9 with TRBJ2-2; D perhaps matches TRBD2 (5 bases). The CDR3 covers 13 residues. The V end lost 4 bases, the J end lost 7 bases, and 11 bases lay between the germline ends. Germline values: CDR1 SGDLS, CDR2 YYNGEE. In nucleotides, the CDR3 is TGTGCCAGCAGCTCACGAGGGTTCGGGGAGCTGTTTTTT. Translating it yields CASSSRGFGELFF.

V is TRBV27 and J is TRBJ1-4, with 8 bases matching TRBD1. The CDR3 is made up of 14 amino acids. V was clipped by 9 bases and J by 0 bases; unmatched bases: 3. CDR1 and CDR2 from the germline V gene are MNHEY and SMNVEV (reference sequence). This chain's CDR3 is CARAGGSTNEKLFF. The CDR3 DNA reads TGTGCCAGAGCAGGGGGCTCAACTAATGAAAAACTGTTTTTT.

This CDR3 is CASSVTGTGGLENIQYF. CDR3 nucleotides: TGTGCCAGCAGCGTTACCGGGACAGGGGGCTTGGAAAACATTCAGTACTTC. The chain is built from TRBV11-1 and TRBJ2-4, with TRBD1 matching over 12 bases. This CDR3 region has 17 residues. CDR1 SGHAT and CDR2 FQDESV come from the germline V gene (reference sequence). The trim removed 5 bases at V and 5 bases at J, leaving 10 bases unmatched.

This clone was seen only once. The chain is built from TRBV7-2 and TRBJ2-7, with D maybe TRBD1 (5 bases). The ends were cut back, 0 bases at V and 6 bases at J, with 9 bases in the middle. CDR1 is SGHTA, CDR2 FQGNSA, per germline. This CDR3 has 13 amino acids. CDR3 in amino acids: CASSLAGPSEQYF. CDR3 bases: TGTGCCAGCAGCTTAGCGGGGCCGAGCGAGCAGTACTTC.

This chain links TRBV28 with TRBJ2-7; D possibly uses TRBD1 or TRBD2 (5 bases each). Trimming removed 7 bases at V and 4 bases at J, with 20 bases between. Germline CDR1 MDHEN, CDR2 SYDVKM. The CDR3 runs 15 residues. CDR3 nucleotides: TGTGCCAGCATAGATTCCGGGACGATTGTTTACGAGCAGTACTTC. This sequence encodes CASIDSGTIVYEQYF.

The chain uses TRBV5-6 and TRBJ2-7; D is unclear. Germline CDR1 SGHDT, CDR2 YYEEEE. V gave up 2 bases and J gave up 6 bases, with 9 bases separating them. The CDR3 extends over 12 amino acids. DNA of the CDR3: TGTGCCAGCAGCTTCCCGGTGGGCGAGCAGTACTTC. Translation gives CASSFPVGEQYF.

This clone was counted a single time. This CDR3 reads CASSRLTGQGDRRSGNTIYF. The CDR3 bases are TGCGCCAGCAGCCGACTTACGGGACAGGGTGATAGGCGCTCTGGAAACACCATATATTTT. The gene calls are TRBV4-1 and TRBJ1-3; 9 nucleotides match TRBD1. The CDR3 spans 20 residues. Losses at the gene ends were 4 bases for V and 0 bases for J; bases not matched to a gene: 16. From germline, CDR1 is MGHRA and CDR2 YSYEKL.